Ten or more counts support the clone carrying this T cell receptor beta chain. Its antigen remains unknown. This sample is drawn from a study of T cells in Graves' hyperthyroidism and ophthalmopathy. Study summary: Peripheral blood was obtained at initial diagnosis, preceding any treatment.

Ophthalmopathy cases scored 3 or more on the Clinical Activity Score and 4 or more on NOSPECS grade, with duration below 3 months. Each 10 ml fresh peripheral blood draw supplied the PBMCs. This CDR3 spans 14 amino acids. Germline CDR1 reads MDHEN; CDR2 reads SYDVKM. Germline trimming cut 5 bases from V and 5 bases from J; bases unmatched to any gene: 7. RNA transcripts provided the source from which TCR beta CDR3 regions were amplified. RT-PCR in the first round (using the HTBI primer set) targeted the TCR CDR3. TCRdb re-analysed the multiplex PCR reads in MiXCR, keeping a single row per CDR3 protein. The table has around 600,000 distinct CDR3 sequences, 13% to 15% seen once. Overall study results and limits: A 13 V-J model separated ophthalmopathy from stable hyperthyroidism.

The source of this sequence is a woman aged 50 to 60 with Graves' ophthalmopathy. Sequenced: blood. V and J are TRBV28 and TRBJ2-7, with 9 bases lining up with TRBD1. The CDR3 is CASSHRQGGNEQYF. The CDR3 bases are TGTGCCAGCAGTCACAGACAGGGGGGAAACGAGCAGTACTTC.